The next 31 T cell receptor beta chains were all read from a single sample in a study of OX40 agonist ivuxolimab in advanced cancers. The assay was immunoSEQ multiplex PCR, and TCRdb's table has in-frame clones only and misses some. The repertoire holds about 49,000 clones, with 75% to 80% as singletons. Here the sequenced sample was CD4+ or CD8+ T cells sorted from blood, taken in a trial of the OX40 agonist ivuxolimab. The receptors derive from an adult with an advanced solid tumor such as melanoma, head and neck, liver or kidney cancer.

The count of this clone is one. CDR3 bases: TGTGCCAGTAGTTCACAGGGGGCCCAAGAGACCCAGTACTTC. It translates to CASSSQGAQETQYF. The chain links TRBV19 to TRBJ2-5; 9 nucleotides match TRBD1. The V gene's germline CDR1 is LNHDA and CDR2 SQIVND (reference sequence). The CDR3 spans 14 residues. With 5 bases clipped from V and 1 base from J, the junction kept 2 bases outside the gene matches.

This clone rates as medium-sized. This chain's CDR3 is CASSLLREGPEQYF. CDR3 DNA: TGTGCCAGCAGCTTACTTCGGGAGGGCCCTGAGCAGTACTTC. V is TRBV7-9 and J is TRBJ2-7; TRBD2 matches 8 bases. The length of the CDR3 is 14 residues. V gave up 2 bases and J gave up 7 bases; unmatched junction bases: 7. The germline V gene has CDR1 SEHNR and CDR2 FQNEAQ (reference sequence).

The chain employs TRBV28 and TRBJ2-1, with TRBD2 identical over 10 bases. V gave up 5 bases and J gave up 6 bases; unmatched junction bases: 7. The CDR3 spans 15 residues. Germline V CDR1 and CDR2: MDHEN, SYDVKM. The CDR3 protein is CASSPIAGGGNEQFF. The CDR3 DNA is TGTGCCAGCAGTCCCATAGCGGGAGGAGGCAATGAGCAGTTCTTC.

The rearrangement links TRBV7-2 to TRBJ2-1; D is unresolved. The V end was cut by 2 bases, the J end by 1 base, with 9 bases between. CDR3 length: 15 residues. CDR1 SGHTA and CDR2 FQGNSA come from the germline V gene. The CDR3 is CASSLRVQSYNEQFF. The CDR3 DNA is TGTGCCAGCAGCTTAAGAGTACAGTCCTACAATGAGCAGTTCTTC.

This clone was seen just once. The V gene is TRBV27, the J gene TRBJ1-5; tentatively, D is TRBD1 (5 bases). This CDR3 contains 13 residues. V was pared by 3 bases and J by 5 bases, with 8 bases between. The V gene's germline CDR1 is MNHEY and CDR2 SMNVEV (reference sequence). The DNA of the CDR3 is TGTGCCAGCAGTTTTCAGGGAGATCAGCCCCAGCATTTT. This translates into CASSFQGDQPQHF.

The chain couples TRBV19 to TRBJ1-2, with no clear D. The V and J ends lost 3 bases and 4 bases respectively, with 9 bases between them. The CDR3 extends over 13 amino acids. Germline values: CDR1 LNHDA, CDR2 SQIVND (reference sequence). The CDR3: CASSMQERYGYTF. CDR3 in DNA: TGTGCCAGTAGTATGCAGGAGCGCTATGGCTACACCTTC.

This sequence joins TRBV5-4 and TRBJ1-1; no definite D call. The CDR3 is 13 residues long. Per germline, CDR1 SGHNT and CDR2 YYREEE (reference sequence). Trimming removed 1 base from V and 6 bases from J, with 10 bases in between. The CDR3 loop is CASSLKGSAEAFF. The CDR3 DNA follows: TGTGCCAGCAGCTTGAAGGGTTCAGCTGAAGCTTTCTTT.

The chain links TRBV19 to TRBJ1-2; 9 bases map to TRBD1. CDR1 is LNHDA, CDR2 SQIVND, per germline (reference sequence). The ends lost 5 bases at V and 3 bases at J; junction bases unmatched: 4. The CDR3 has 14 amino acids. The CDR3 is CASSSRTGDYGYTF. Written as DNA, the CDR3 is TGTGCCAGTAGTTCGAGGACAGGGGACTATGGCTACACCTTC.

V and J are TRBV7-2 and TRBJ1-1, with a tentative D call TRBD1 (5 bases). Germline CDR1 SGHTA, CDR2 FQGNSA. The CDR3 has 15 residues. Trimming left V 4 bases short and J 0 bases short, with 12 bases between. CDR3 loop: CASSWDPYMNTEAFF. The CDR3 DNA sequence: TGTGCCAGCAGCTGGGACCCTTACATGAACACTGAAGCTTTCTTT.

CDR3 nucleotides: TGCGCCAGCAGCTTGCGACACCCTGGGGAGACCCAGTACTTC. Encoded protein: CASSLRHPGETQYF. The chain carries TRBV5-1 and TRBJ2-5; D is uncertain. The CDR3 runs 14 residues. Trimming took 1 base from V and 5 from J, leaving 12 bases between them. CDR1 and CDR2 from the germline V gene are SGHRS and YFSETQ.

The genes are TRBV30 and TRBJ1-6; D is uncertain. The germline V gene encodes CDR1 GTSNPN and CDR2 SVGIG (reference sequence). CDR3 size: 13 residues. The V end was cut by 3 bases, the J end by 3 bases, with 6 bases between. CDR3 DNA sequence: TGTGCCTGGAGCGAGTTCTATAATTCACCCCTCCACTTT. Its protein product is CAWSEFYNSPLHF.

The genes are TRBV7-9 and TRBJ1-2, with D possibly being TRBD1 (5 bases). Germline V gene sequence: CDR1 SEHNR, CDR2 FQNEAQ (reference sequence). Trimming cost V 2 bases and J 5 bases, with 15 bases left between them. The CDR3 sequence is 15 residues long. CDR3: CASSLQVAGSYGYTF. The CDR3 region has the DNA TGTGCCAGCAGCTTACAGGTGGCAGGGAGTTATGGCTACACCTTC.

This clone was detected only once. This chain connects TRBV5-6 to TRBJ2-7; either TRBD1 or TRBD2 may fit D (5 bases each). Germline V CDR1 and CDR2: SGHDT, YYEEEE. The CDR3 is 12 amino acids. V was trimmed by 3 bases and J by 2 bases, leaving 6 bases between them. The CDR3 sequence is CASSSGPYEQYF. The CDR3 DNA sequence: TGTGCCAGCAGCTCGGGACCCTACGAGCAGTACTTC.

The rearrangement links TRBV10-1 to TRBJ2-3; 14 bases map to TRBD2. Germline loops: CDR1 WNHNN, CDR2 SYGVQD (reference sequence). The CDR3 loop spans 16 amino acids. After removal of 3 bases from V and 4 bases from J, the junction contained 3 bases not matched to a gene. Here the CDR3 DNA reads TGCGCCAGCAGTGACGGGACTAGCGGGAGCGCAGATACGCAGTATTTT. Amino acid sequence: CASSDGTSGSADTQYF.

The rearrangement links TRBV15 to TRBJ2-2; D gene ambiguous. CDR1 and CDR2 (germline): LNHNV, YYDKDF (reference sequence). The CDR3 is 13 residues long. The V end lost 4 bases, the J end lost 3 bases, and 6 bases lay between the germline ends. CDR3 sequence reads: CATSIYDTGELFF. The CDR3 DNA reads TGTGCCACCAGCATCTATGACACCGGGGAGCTGTTTTTT.

V usage is TRBV5-1 and J usage is TRBJ1-2, with a weak D call TRBD1 (5 bases). CDR3 length: 14 amino acids. The germline CDR1 and CDR2 sequences are SGHRS and YFSETQ. V was clipped by 2 bases and J by 2 bases, with 10 bases between them. The CDR3 DNA follows: TGCGCCAGCAGCTTATCCGGGGCCAACTATGGCTACACCTTC. It is translated as CASSLSGANYGYTF.

In its sample, this clone was seen a few times. This chain uses TRBV11-2 with TRBJ2-3, with TRBD1 matching over 12 bases. Germline V gene data show CDR1 as SGHAT and CDR2 as FQNNGV. The CDR3 covers 17 residues. Losses at the gene ends were 0 bases for V and 3 bases for J; bases not matched to a gene: 4. The CDR3, as DNA: TGTGCCAGCAGCTTAGAGGGACAGGGGGCAGGGACAGATACGCAGTATTTT. It codes for CASSLEGQGAGTDTQYF.

This chain joins TRBV2 and TRBJ2-7; D uncertain. CDR1 is SNHLY, CDR2 FYNNEI, per germline. V lost 2 bases, J lost 5 bases, and 4 bases lay in between. This CDR3 region has 11 residues. CDR3 sequence reads: CASSERDEQYF. The DNA of the CDR3 is TGTGCCAGCAGTGAACGTGACGAGCAGTACTTC. Drawing the rest from reference TRBV2 and TRBJ2-7, the complete variable domain is EPEVTQTPSHQVTQMGQEVILRCVPISNHLYFYWYRQILGQKVEFLVSFYNNEISEKSEIFDDQFSVERPDGSNFTLKIRSTKLEDSAMYFCASSERDEQYFGPGTRLTVT.

The chain combines TRBV12-5 with TRBJ2-7, with 7 bases matching TRBD2. V lost 3 bases, J lost 3 bases, and 2 bases stayed unmatched. CDR1 is LGHNT and CDR2 is FRNRAP in the germline V gene. The CDR3 has 13 residues. The CDR3 loop is CASGFASGYEQYF. The CDR3 nucleotides read TGTGCTAGTGGTTTCGCTAGCGGCTACGAGCAGTACTTC.

The gene calls are TRBV11-2 and TRBJ2-7; D is undetermined. The CDR3 has 14 residues. The germline gives CDR1 SGHAT, CDR2 FQNNGV. V was clipped by 4 bases and J by 7 bases, with 17 bases between them. The CDR3 protein is CASSSPWGRGEQYF. CDR3 nucleotides: TGTGCCAGCAGCTCCCCATGGGGTCGTGGGGAGCAGTACTTC.

The chain couples TRBV2 to TRBJ2-7, with D possibly matching TRBD1 (5 bases). Germline V gene lookup returns CDR1 SNHLY and CDR2 FYNNEI. V lost 2 bases and J 4 bases, leaving 12 bases between the germline ends. This CDR3 comprises 14 residues. The CDR3 reads CASSERGHSYEQYF. CDR3 in DNA: TGTGCCAGCAGTGAACGAGGACACTCTTACGAGCAGTACTTC.

The J gene is TRBJ2-5, the V gene TRBV6-1; 14 bases agree with TRBD2. This CDR3 has 16 amino acids. The V and J ends lost 4 bases and 5 bases, in that order; junction bases with no gene match: 6. CDR1 MNHNS and CDR2 SASEGT come from the germline V gene. The CDR3 DNA sequence: TGTGCCAGCAGTGGACGGACTAGCGGGAGGATGGAGACCCAGTACTTC. Amino acids: CASSGRTSGRMETQYF.

The chain has TRBV4-3 and TRBJ2-1; D might be TRBD1 or TRBD2, each matching 5 bases. V was clipped by 4 bases and J by 0 bases, with 13 bases between them. The CDR3 is 16 residues long. Germline CDR1 reads LGHNA; CDR2 reads YSLEER. The CDR3 DNA is TGCGCCAGCAGCCCCGGGGCGCTTGTCTCCTACAATGAGCAGTTCTTC. This codes for CASSPGALVSYNEQFF.

This chain uses TRBV6-1 with TRBJ2-6; D is unresolved. Germline CDR1 MNHNS, CDR2 SASEGT. The CDR3 runs 14 residues. Trimming took off 7 bases at V and 1 base at J, with 8 bases between the two ends. CDR3 bases: TGTGCCAGCAAGGAAGTATCTGGGGCCAACGTCCTGACTTTC. Its translation: CASKEVSGANVLTF.

The chain employs TRBV2 and TRBJ2-5; D is ambiguous. The CDR3 has 10 amino acids. V was shortened by 6 bases and J by 6 bases, with 5 bases between the two germline ends. Germline lookup yields CDR1 SNHLY and CDR2 FYNNEI. The CDR3 nucleotides are TGTGCCAGCAGGGAGAAGACCCAGTACTTC. Its protein is CASREKTQYF.

V and J are TRBV12-5 and TRBJ2-3, with TRBD2 matching 11 bases. Germline CDR1 LGHNT, CDR2 FRNRAP. The CDR3 contains 16 residues. The junction had 5 bases not matched to a gene; V was cut back by 6 bases and J by 0 bases. Here the CDR3 reads CASGPGLAASTDTQYF. Here the CDR3 DNA reads TGTGCTAGTGGGCCGGGACTAGCGGCTAGCACAGATACGCAGTATTTT.

The chain uses TRBV7-2 and TRBJ1-2; D uncertain. This CDR3 is built from 14 residues. V was shortened by 5 bases and J by 8 bases, with 18 bases between the two germline ends. Germline assignment: CDR1 SGHTA and CDR2 FQGNSA. CDR3 coding DNA: TGTGCCAGCAGCCATGGCTGGACGGGCGACGGCTACACCTTC. As protein: CASSHGWTGDGYTF.

The DNA for the CDR3 is TGTGCCTGGAGCAAACAGGGGGCCGAGCAGTACTTC. Translated, it gives CAWSKQGAEQYF. This chain joins TRBV30 and TRBJ2-7; 9 bases are a match to TRBD1. The CDR3 totals 12 residues. Trimming cost V 3 bases and J 6 bases; bases outside gene matches: 3. The germline gives CDR1 GTSNPN, CDR2 SVGIG (reference sequence).

The chain uses TRBV20-1 and TRBJ2-7; possibly TRBD2 for D (7 bases). This CDR3 contains 10 residues. V lost 6 bases and J lost 7, with 10 bases in between. Germline V gene data show CDR1 as DFQATT and CDR2 as SNEGSKA (reference sequence). The CDR3 nucleotides read TGCAGTGCGAAGGGGGGGGAGCAGTACTTC. Its protein is CSAKGGEQYF.

V gene TRBV27 combines with J gene TRBJ2-2; 11 bases align to TRBD2. The CDR3 spans 19 residues. J lost 7 bases, V lost 5 bases, and 18 bases had no gene match. CDR1 is MNHEY, CDR2 SMNVEV, per germline (reference sequence). The CDR3: CASSPLALTSGNQGGELFF. The DNA of the CDR3 is TGTGCCAGCAGTCCCCTCGCCCTGACTAGCGGGAATCAGGGCGGGGAGCTGTTTTTT.

The chain combines TRBV19 with TRBJ2-5; perhaps TRBD2 as D (5 bases). Germline loops: CDR1 LNHDA, CDR2 SQIVND (reference sequence). Trimming stripped 9 bases from V and 2 bases from J, with 13 bases between. The CDR3 totals 13 residues. The CDR3: CASAGGLQETQYF. CDR3 DNA sequence: TGTGCCAGCGCCGGAGGCCTACAAGAGACCCAGTACTTC.